Listed below are T cell receptor beta chains from one sample, sequenced in a study of glioma-infiltrating T cells after dendritic cell vaccination. This table comes from immunoSEQ multiplex PCR, and its TCRdb copy is limited to in-frame clones, with some not included. The sample holds roughly 100,000 clones, roughly 81% seen once. This sample comprised blood, obtained before dendritic cell vaccination. The source is a human donor with glioblastoma. CDR3s include the opening cysteine and the closing phenylalanine or tryptophan. The order of the fields is CDR3 protein, CDR3 DNA, V gene, J gene, clone size, D gene. D genes are given only for firm matches. Clone size is given for some rows only: seen once, a few or many times, or a class if the clone is expanded.

CAWSKTGGYEAFF	TGTGCCTGGAGTAAGACAGGGGGCTACGAAGCTTTCTTT	TRBV30	TRBJ1-1	-	TRBD1
CATSTRQTYNEQFF	TGTGCCACCAGCACTAGACAGACCTACAATGAGCAGTTCTTC	TRBV15	TRBJ2-1	-	-
CATRVWDTQYF	TGTGCCACACGGGTCTGGGATACGCAGTATTTT	TRBV2	TRBJ2-3	once	-
CASSLASSGYNEQFF	TGTGCCAGCAGCTTGGCGTCTAGCGGATACAATGAGCAGTTCTTC	TRBV5-4	TRBJ2-1	-	TRBD2
CASSLAATGSVDTQYF	TGTGCCAGCAGCTTGGCCGCGACTGGCAGCGTAGATACGCAGTATTTT	TRBV5-6	TRBJ2-3	-	-
CAWSIRTLKNSPLHF	TGTGCCTGGAGTATAAGGACACTGAAAAATTCACCCCTCCACTTT	TRBV30	TRBJ1-6	-	-
CASSLPDRGSSYEQYF	TGTGCCAGCAGCTTACCCGACAGGGGGAGCTCCTACGAGCAGTACTTC	TRBV5-6	TRBJ2-7	once	TRBD1
CASSPSGGLGSFF	TGTGCCAGCAGTCCCTCAGGGGGCCTCGGGTCTTTCTTT	TRBV6-5	TRBJ1-1	-	TRBD1
CASSLDGGGNSPLHF	TGTGCCAGCAGCTTGGACGGGGGGGGGAATTCACCCCTCCACTTT	TRBV5-5	TRBJ1-6	-	-
CASSLGGRRSNQPQHF	TGTGCCAGCAGCTTAGGCGGGAGGCGTAGCAATCAGCCCCAGCATTTT	TRBV13	TRBJ1-5	-	-
CASSIPGSTDTQYF	TGTGCCAGTAGTATCCCCGGGAGCACAGATACGCAGTATTTT	TRBV19	TRBJ2-3	-	-
CASSYSTLAEQETQYF	TGTGCCAGCAGTTACTCGACACTAGCGGAACAAGAGACCCAGTACTTC	TRBV6-5	TRBJ2-5	-	TRBD2
CASRDRGSYEQYF	TGTGCCAGTCGGGACAGGGGTTCCTACGAGCAGTACTTC	TRBV6-6	TRBJ2-7	-	TRBD1
CASSLRGGTHIRTEAFF	TGTGCCAGCAGCTTGCGGGGGGGCACCCACATACGAACTGAAGCTTTCTTT	TRBV7-9	TRBJ1-1	-	-
CASSIRGGETQYF	TGTGCCAGCAGCATAAGGGGGGGAGAGACCCAGTACTTC	TRBV7-9	TRBJ2-5	few	-
CASSHPARQRDNEQFF	TGCGCCAGCAGCCACCCAGCGCGACAGAGAGACAATGAGCAGTTCTTC	TRBV4-1	TRBJ2-1	-	-
CASTPGQGGNEQYF	TGTGCCAGCACCCCCGGACAGGGCGGAAACGAGCAGTACTTC	TRBV2	TRBJ2-7	-	TRBD1
CASSRRLADAYEQYF	TGTGCCAGCAGTCGGCGACTAGCGGACGCCTACGAGCAGTACTTC	TRBV27	TRBJ2-7	few	TRBD2
CASVGGDWEQYF	TGCGCCAGCGTTGGGGGGGACTGGGAGCAGTACTTC	TRBV10-2	TRBJ2-7	-	TRBD2
CASSIENVGGVTDTQYF	TGTGCCAGTAGTATAGAAAACGTGGGGGGAGTTACAGATACGCAGTATTTT	TRBV19	TRBJ2-3	-	-
CASRSGEHEQYF	TGTGCCAGCAGATCAGGGGAACACGAGCAGTACTTC	TRBV6-5	TRBJ2-7	-	-
CASSTSEDTQYF	TGCGCCAGCAGCACAAGTGAAGATACGCAGTATTTT	TRBV10-1	TRBJ2-3	-	-
CASRYRSEAFF	TGTGCCAGCAGGTACAGGAGTGAAGCTTTCTTT	TRBV28	TRBJ1-1	few	-